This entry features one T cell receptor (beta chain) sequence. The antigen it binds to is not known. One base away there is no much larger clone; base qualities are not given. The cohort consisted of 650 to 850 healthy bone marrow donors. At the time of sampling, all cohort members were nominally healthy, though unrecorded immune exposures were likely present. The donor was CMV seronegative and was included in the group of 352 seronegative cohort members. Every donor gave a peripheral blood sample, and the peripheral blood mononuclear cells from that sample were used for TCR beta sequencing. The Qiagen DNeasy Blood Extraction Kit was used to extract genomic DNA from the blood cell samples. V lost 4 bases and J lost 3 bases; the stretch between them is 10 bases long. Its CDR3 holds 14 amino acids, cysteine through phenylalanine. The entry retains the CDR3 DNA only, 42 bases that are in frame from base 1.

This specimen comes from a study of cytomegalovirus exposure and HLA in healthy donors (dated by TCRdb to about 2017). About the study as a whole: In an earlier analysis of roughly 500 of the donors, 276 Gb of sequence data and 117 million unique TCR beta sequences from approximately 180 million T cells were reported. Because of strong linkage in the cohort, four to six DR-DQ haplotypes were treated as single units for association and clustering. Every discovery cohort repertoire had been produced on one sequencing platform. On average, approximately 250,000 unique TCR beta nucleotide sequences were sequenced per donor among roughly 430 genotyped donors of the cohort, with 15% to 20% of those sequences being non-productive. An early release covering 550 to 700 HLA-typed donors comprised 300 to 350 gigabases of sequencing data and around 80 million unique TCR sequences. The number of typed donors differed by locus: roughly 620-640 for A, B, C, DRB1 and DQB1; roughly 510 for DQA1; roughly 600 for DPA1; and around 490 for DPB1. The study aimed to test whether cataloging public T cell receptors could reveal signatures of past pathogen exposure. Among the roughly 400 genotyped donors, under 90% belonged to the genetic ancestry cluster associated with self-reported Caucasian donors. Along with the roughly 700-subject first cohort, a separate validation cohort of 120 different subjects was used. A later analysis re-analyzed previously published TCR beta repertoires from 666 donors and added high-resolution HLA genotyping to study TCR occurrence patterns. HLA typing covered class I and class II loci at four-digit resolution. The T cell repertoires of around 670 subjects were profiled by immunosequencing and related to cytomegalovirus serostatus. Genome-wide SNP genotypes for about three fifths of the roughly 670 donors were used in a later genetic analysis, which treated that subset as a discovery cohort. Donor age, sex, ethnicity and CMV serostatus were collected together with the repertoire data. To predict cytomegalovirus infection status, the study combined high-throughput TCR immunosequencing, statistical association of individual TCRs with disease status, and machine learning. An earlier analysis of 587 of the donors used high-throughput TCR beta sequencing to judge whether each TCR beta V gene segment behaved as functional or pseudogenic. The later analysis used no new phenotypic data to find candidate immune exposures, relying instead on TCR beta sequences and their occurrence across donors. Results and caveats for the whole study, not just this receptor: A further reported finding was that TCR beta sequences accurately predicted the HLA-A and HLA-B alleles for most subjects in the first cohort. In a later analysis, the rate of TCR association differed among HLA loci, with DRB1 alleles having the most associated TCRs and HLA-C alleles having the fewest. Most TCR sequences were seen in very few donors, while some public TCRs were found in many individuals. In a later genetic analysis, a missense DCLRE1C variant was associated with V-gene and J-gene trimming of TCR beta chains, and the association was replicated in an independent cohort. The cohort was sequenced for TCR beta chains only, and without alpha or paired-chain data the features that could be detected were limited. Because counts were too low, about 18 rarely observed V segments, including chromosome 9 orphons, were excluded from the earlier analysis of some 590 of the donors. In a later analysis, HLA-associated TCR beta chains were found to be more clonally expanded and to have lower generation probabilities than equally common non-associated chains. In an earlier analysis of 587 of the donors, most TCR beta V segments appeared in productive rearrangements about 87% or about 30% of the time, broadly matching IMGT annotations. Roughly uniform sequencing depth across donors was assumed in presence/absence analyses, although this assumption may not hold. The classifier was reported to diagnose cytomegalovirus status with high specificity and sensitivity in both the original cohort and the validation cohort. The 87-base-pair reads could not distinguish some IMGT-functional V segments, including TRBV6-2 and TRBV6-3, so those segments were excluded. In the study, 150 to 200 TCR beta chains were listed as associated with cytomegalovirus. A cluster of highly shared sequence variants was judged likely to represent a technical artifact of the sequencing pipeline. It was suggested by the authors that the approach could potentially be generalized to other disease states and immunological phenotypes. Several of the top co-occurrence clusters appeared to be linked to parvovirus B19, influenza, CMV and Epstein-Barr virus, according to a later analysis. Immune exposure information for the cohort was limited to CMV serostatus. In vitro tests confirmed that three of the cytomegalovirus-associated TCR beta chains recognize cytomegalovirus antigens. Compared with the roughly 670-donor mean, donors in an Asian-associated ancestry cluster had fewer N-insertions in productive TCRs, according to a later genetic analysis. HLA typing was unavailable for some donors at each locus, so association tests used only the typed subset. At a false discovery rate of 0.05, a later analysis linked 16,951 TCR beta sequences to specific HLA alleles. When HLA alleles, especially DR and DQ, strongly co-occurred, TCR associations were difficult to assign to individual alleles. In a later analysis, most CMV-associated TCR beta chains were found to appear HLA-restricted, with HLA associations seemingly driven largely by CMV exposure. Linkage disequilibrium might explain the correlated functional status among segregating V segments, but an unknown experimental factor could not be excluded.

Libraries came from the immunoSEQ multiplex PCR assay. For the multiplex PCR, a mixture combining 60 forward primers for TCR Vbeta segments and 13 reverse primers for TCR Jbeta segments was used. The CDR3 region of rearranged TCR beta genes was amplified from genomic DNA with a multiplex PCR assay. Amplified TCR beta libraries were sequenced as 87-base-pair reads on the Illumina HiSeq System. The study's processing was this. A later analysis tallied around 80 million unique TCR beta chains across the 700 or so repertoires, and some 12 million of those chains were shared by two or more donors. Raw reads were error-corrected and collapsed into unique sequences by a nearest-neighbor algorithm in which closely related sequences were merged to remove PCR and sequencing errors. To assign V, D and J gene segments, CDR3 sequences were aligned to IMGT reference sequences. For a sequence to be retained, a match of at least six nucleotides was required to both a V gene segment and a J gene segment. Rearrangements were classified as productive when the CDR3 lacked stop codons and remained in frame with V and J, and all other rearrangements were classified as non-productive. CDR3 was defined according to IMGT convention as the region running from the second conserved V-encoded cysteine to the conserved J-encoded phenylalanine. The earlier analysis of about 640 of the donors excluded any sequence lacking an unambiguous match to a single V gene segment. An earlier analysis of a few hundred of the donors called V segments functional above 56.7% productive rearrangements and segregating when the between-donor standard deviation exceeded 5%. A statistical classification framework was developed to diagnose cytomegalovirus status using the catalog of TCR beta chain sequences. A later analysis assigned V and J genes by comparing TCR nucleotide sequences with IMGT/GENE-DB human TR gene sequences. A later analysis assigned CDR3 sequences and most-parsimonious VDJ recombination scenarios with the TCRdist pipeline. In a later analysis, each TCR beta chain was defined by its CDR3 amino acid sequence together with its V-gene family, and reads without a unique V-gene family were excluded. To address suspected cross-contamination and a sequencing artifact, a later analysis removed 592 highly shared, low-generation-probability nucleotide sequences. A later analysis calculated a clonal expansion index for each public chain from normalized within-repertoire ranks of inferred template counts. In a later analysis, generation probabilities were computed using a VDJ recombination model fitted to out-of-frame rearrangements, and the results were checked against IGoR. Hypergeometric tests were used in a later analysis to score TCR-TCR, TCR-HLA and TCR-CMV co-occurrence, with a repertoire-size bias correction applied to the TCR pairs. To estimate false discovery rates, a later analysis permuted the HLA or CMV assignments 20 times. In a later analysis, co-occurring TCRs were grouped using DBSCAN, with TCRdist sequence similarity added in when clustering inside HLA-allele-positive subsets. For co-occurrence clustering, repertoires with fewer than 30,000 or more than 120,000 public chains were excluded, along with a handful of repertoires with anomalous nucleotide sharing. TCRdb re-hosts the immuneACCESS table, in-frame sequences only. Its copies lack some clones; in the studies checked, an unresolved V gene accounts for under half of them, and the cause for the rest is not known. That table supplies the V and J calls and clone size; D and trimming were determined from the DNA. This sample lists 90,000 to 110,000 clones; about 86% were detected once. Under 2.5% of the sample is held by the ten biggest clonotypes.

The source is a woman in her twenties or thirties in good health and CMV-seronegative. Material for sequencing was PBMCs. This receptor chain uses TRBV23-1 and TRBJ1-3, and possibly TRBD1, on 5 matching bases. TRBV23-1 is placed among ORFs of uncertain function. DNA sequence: TGCGCCAGCAGTCTCCAGGGTCGTGGAAACACCATATATTTT. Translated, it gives CASSLQGRGNTIYF.